Listed here are 24 T cell receptor beta chains from one sample, sequenced in a study of T cells after yellow fever vaccination. TCRdb reanalysed the 5' RACE reads using MiXCR and keeps one entry per CDR3 protein. The top ten clones hold 30% to 45% of a sample with around 200,000 distinct CDR3 sequences, around 10% of them seen once. Sequenced here: CD8+ T cells sorted from PBMCs, sampled 15 days after the yellow fever booster vaccination. The receptors here all came from a man between 18 and 35 years old who received the YFV17D yellow fever vaccine.

J is TRBJ2-3 and V is TRBV4-2; D may be TRBD1 (5 bases). The CDR3 length is 16 residues. The V end lost 0 bases, the J end lost 4 bases, and 14 bases lay between the germline ends. Germline V lookup: CDR1 LGHNA, CDR2 YNFKEQ. The CDR3 nucleotides are TGTGCCAGCAGCCAAGATGGGGCTCTGAGAGCAGATACGCAGTATTTT. Its translation: CASSQDGALRADTQYF.

This chain links TRBV6-6 with TRBJ2-7; 10 bases are a match to TRBD1. The V gene end was trimmed by 8 bases and the J gene end by 3 bases; junction bases not matched to a gene: 16. Germline CDR1 reads MNHNY; CDR2 reads SVGAGI (reference sequence). This CDR3 region has 17 residues. CDR3 in amino acids: CASENRDRGLVGYEQYF. For the CDR3, the DNA is TGTGCCAGCGAGAACCGGGACAGGGGCCTAGTGGGCTACGAGCAGTACTTC.

The gene calls are TRBV7-2 and TRBJ2-3, with a possible D match to TRBD2 (7 bases). Trimming took 1 base from V and 6 from J, leaving 29 bases between them. CDR1 is SGHTA, CDR2 FQGNSA, per germline. This CDR3 has 20 amino acids. The CDR3, as DNA: TGTGCCAGCAGCTTAGTTCGAAGGGACTCCCCTCGGGGGGCAAAGGATACGCAGTATTTT. This gives the protein CASSLVRRDSPRGAKDTQYF.

V usage is TRBV6-5 and J usage is TRBJ1-2, with D perhaps TRBD1 (6 bases). This CDR3 contains 16 residues. The germline V and J ends were trimmed by 6 bases and 0 bases, with 17 bases remaining between them. Germline-derived CDR1 and CDR2 are MNHEY and SVGAGI. DNA for the CDR3: TGTGCCAGCAGCCGCGGACAGCCCGGAACTAACTATGGCTACACCTTC. Its protein is CASSRGQPGTNYGYTF.

The chain combines TRBV27 with TRBJ1-2; D is ambiguous. Germline loops: CDR1 MNHEY, CDR2 SMNVEV (reference sequence). The CDR3 extends over 16 amino acids. The V end lost 5 bases, the J end lost 0 bases, and 16 bases lay between the germline ends. The CDR3 sequence: CASSHGSEGSNYGYTF. As DNA, the CDR3 is TGTGCCAGCAGTCATGGGTCCGAGGGATCTAACTATGGCTACACCTTC.

The rearrangement uses TRBV20-1 and TRBJ1-1; 7 bases are a match to TRBD1. Germline V gene data show CDR1 as DFQATT and CDR2 as SNEGSKA (reference sequence). Trimming at V came to 0 bases and at J to 3 bases, leaving 4 bases not matched to a gene. The CDR3 extends over 14 amino acids. The CDR3 coding sequence is TGCAGTGCTAGAGATCCAGGGGGTGACACTGAAGCTTTCTTT. It yields the protein CSARDPGGDTEAFF.

This clonotype was counted only a few times. The V and J genes are TRBV24-1 and TRBJ2-1; TRBD1 agrees at 8 bases. Germline V gene lookup returns CDR1 KGHDR and CDR2 SFDVKD. The CDR3 runs to 16 residues. J gave up 1 base and V 1 base, and 2 bases lay outside the gene matches. This CDR3 reads CATSDLQGGSYNEQFF. In DNA, the CDR3 is TGTGCCACCAGTGATTTACAGGGGGGATCCTACAATGAGCAGTTCTTC.

Only one count was recorded for this clonotype. J is TRBJ1-1 and V is TRBV9; D unresolved. The germline gives CDR1 SGDLS, CDR2 YYNGEE. This CDR3 comprises 13 residues. The ends were cut back, 0 bases at V and 0 bases at J, with 3 bases in the middle. The chain's CDR3 is CASSVVLNTEAFF. In DNA form, the CDR3 reads TGTGCCAGCAGCGTAGTGTTGAACACTGAAGCTTTCTTT.

Only a few counts were recorded for this clonotype. The chain uses TRBV6-5 and TRBJ2-7, with TRBD1 matching 7 bases. The junction had 6 bases not matched to a gene; V was cut back by 2 bases and J by 2 bases. The CDR3 contains 15 residues. Germline V gene sequence: CDR1 MNHEY, CDR2 SVGAGI. The chain's CDR3 is CASSYQTGMPYEQYF. Here the CDR3 DNA reads TGTGCCAGCAGTTACCAGACAGGGATGCCCTACGAGCAGTACTTC.

This clonotype was picked up a small number of times. CDR3 protein: CASSSTNTGELFF. CDR3 nucleotide sequence: TGCGCCAGCAGTTCGACGAACACCGGGGAGCTGTTTTTT. This chain joins TRBV5-1 and TRBJ2-2; no definite D call. CDR3 length: 13 amino acids. With 5 bases removed from V and 0 bases from J, the gap between germline ends came to 5 bases. CDR1 is SGHRS and CDR2 is YFSETQ in the germline V gene.

This clonotype was found a few times. This rearrangement joins TRBV6-1 to TRBJ2-4; TRBD1 might be the D (6 bases). The CDR3 totals 15 residues. Germline CDR1 and CDR2: MNHNS and SASEGT. With 5 bases removed from V and 0 bases from J, the gap between germline ends came to 11 bases. In DNA form, the CDR3 reads TGTGCCAGCAGTCGGGACACTCTAGCCAAAAACATTCAGTACTTC. Encoded protein: CASSRDTLAKNIQYF.

The chain has TRBV20-1 and TRBJ1-5; TRBD1 might be the D (5 bases). Trimming stripped 5 bases from V and 0 bases from J, with 11 bases between. This CDR3 region has 14 residues. CDR1 and CDR2 (germline): DFQATT, SNEGSKA (reference sequence). CDR3 bases: TGCAGTGCTCAGACAGTTTATAGCAATCAGCCCCAGCATTTT. It encodes CSAQTVYSNQPQHF.

The chain uses TRBV6-5 and TRBJ1-6; D gene unclear. Between the trimmed V and J ends, which lost 6 bases and 5 bases, there was a span of 14 bases. Germline values: CDR1 MNHEY, CDR2 SVGAGI. This CDR3 spans 15 amino acids. The CDR3 sequence: CASRLQTGDNSPLHF. In nucleotides, the CDR3 is TGTGCCAGCAGATTACAGACGGGAGATAATTCACCCCTCCACTTT.

Many counts were recorded for this clonotype. The V call is TRBV6-6, the J call TRBJ2-3; D not certain. The CDR3 covers 11 residues. Trimming removed 0 bases from V and 5 bases from J, with 0 bases in between. The V gene's germline CDR1 is MNHNY and CDR2 SVGAGI (reference sequence). The CDR3 DNA is TGTGCCAGCAGTTACTCAGATACGCAGTATTTT. Amino acid sequence: CASSYSDTQYF.

This clonotype came up a few times. The chain links TRBV6-2 or TRBV6-3 to TRBJ2-7; D tentatively fits TRBD1 or TRBD2 (5 bases each). V lost 8 bases to trimming and J lost 2 bases, with 13 bases between them. Germline V gene sequence: CDR1 MNHEY, CDR2 SVGEGT. The CDR3 spans 13 residues. The CDR3 DNA reads TGTGCCAGCCACGGGACGGATACCTACGAGCAGTACTTC. Amino acids: CASHGTDTYEQYF.

J is TRBJ1-2 and V is TRBV10-3; the match to TRBD1 covers 7 bases. Germline V gene lookup returns CDR1 ENHRY and CDR2 SYGVKD. The junction had 11 bases not matched to a gene; V was cut back by 2 bases and J by 8 bases. The CDR3 loop spans 15 amino acids. Written as DNA, the CDR3 is TGTGCCATCAGTGAGCCCGGACAGGTCCCCCACGGCTACACCTTC. Translating it yields CAISEPGQVPHGYTF.

This sequence joins TRBV12-3 or TRBV12-4 and TRBJ2-5, with a possible D match to TRBD2 (6 bases). V lost 4 bases, J lost 5 bases, and 14 bases lay in between. The CDR3 totals 14 residues. The CDR3 DNA follows: TGTGCCAGCAGTTACTCGGGGGTTGCGGAGACCCAGTACTTC. Translated: CASSYSGVAETQYF.

The chain couples TRBV4-3 to TRBJ1-1; D gene unclear. Germline values: CDR1 LGHNA, CDR2 YSLEER. The CDR3 is made up of 15 amino acids. The V end was cut by 2 bases, the J end by 2 bases, with 12 bases between. Here the CDR3 reads CASSQWPAVNTEAFF. CDR3 coding DNA: TGCGCCAGCAGCCAATGGCCAGCGGTCAACACTGAAGCTTTCTTT.

This clonotype was seen a handful of times. The chain joins TRBV6-5 to TRBJ1-3; D is uncertain. CDR1 and CDR2 (germline): MNHEY, SVGAGI. The CDR3 spans 16 residues. The ends were cut back, 6 bases at V and 0 bases at J, with 15 bases in the middle. In nucleotides, the CDR3 is TGTGCCAGCAGCCCCCTGACCGAGAGCTCTGGAAACACCATATATTTT. Amino acids: CASSPLTESSGNTIYF.

This clonotype was observed a few times. Here the CDR3 DNA reads TGTGCCAGCAGTTTATACGGTTTTAGCAATCAGCCCCAGCATTTT. Its translation is CASSLYGFSNQPQHF. The chain recombines TRBV27 with TRBJ1-5; no firm D call. Germline loops: CDR1 MNHEY, CDR2 SMNVEV (reference sequence). The CDR3 contains 15 residues. V dropped 1 base and J dropped 0 bases, with 7 bases sitting between them.

In its sample, this clonotype was seen a few times. The chain links TRBV27 to TRBJ1-1; 7 nucleotides agree with TRBD1. The ends lost 7 bases at V and 0 bases at J; junction bases unmatched: 2. This CDR3 spans 13 amino acids. Germline V lookup: CDR1 MNHEY, CDR2 SMNVEV (reference sequence). The CDR3 region has the DNA TGTGCCAGCATAGACAGGGTGAACACTGAAGCTTTCTTT. It codes for CASIDRVNTEAFF.

This clonotype has ten or more counts. The J gene is TRBJ1-5, the V gene TRBV28; no definite D call. Trimming shortened V by 1 base and J by 0 bases, and 13 bases separated the two germline ends. Germline loops: CDR1 MDHEN, CDR2 SYDVKM. This CDR3 contains 17 residues. The CDR3 spells CASSLFGQDLSNQPQHF. CDR3 in DNA: TGTGCCAGCAGTTTATTCGGCCAGGACCTTAGCAATCAGCCCCAGCATTTT.

As regards this clonotype: The junction departs from germline at one end; a sequencing error may be responsible. The rearrangement uses TRBV6-6 and TRBJ1-2, with a tentative D call TRBD1 (5 bases). There are 13 residues in the CDR3. Germline V gives CDR1 MNHNY, CDR2 SVGAGI (reference sequence). CDR3 nucleotides: TGTGCCAGCAGTCACTCACCCAGACAGGGCTACACCTTC. It encodes CASSHSPRQGYTF.

V is TRBV6-5 and J is TRBJ2-2; TRBD1 matches at 7 bases. The CDR3 is made up of 15 amino acids. Germline trimming cut 6 bases from V and 6 bases from J; bases unmatched to any gene: 10. Per the germline V gene, CDR1 is MNHEY and CDR2 is SVGAGI. The chain's CDR3 is CASSPTGTSSGELFF. The CDR3 nucleotides read TGTGCCAGCAGCCCGACAGGGACGAGTTCCGGGGAGCTGTTTTTT.